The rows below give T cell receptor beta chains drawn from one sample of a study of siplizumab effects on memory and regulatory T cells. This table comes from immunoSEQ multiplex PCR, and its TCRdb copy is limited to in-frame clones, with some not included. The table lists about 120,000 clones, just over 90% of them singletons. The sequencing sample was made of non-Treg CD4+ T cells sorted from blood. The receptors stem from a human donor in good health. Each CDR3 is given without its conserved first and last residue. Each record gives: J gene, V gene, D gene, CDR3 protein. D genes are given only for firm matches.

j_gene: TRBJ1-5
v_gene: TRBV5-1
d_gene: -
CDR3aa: ASSLVGASNQPQH

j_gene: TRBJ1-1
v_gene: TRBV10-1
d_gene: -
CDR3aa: ASSESNRVAF

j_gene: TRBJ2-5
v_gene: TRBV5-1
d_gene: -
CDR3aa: ASSLGYRQKIETQY

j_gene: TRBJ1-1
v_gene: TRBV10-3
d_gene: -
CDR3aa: AISESMGKGGIDTEAF

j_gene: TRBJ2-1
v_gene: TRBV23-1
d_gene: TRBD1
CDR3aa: ASSHYRGQVQF

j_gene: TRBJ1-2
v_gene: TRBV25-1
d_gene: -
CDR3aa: ASSEFGALGYT

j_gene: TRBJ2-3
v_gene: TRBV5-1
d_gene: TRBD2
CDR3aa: ASTPLGGGATDTQY

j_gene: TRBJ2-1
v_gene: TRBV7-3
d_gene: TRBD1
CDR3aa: ASSPRQGNEQF

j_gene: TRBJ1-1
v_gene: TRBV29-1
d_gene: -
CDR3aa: SVAQGNTEAF

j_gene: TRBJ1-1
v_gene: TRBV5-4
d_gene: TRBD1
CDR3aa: ASSLPGTGGTEAF

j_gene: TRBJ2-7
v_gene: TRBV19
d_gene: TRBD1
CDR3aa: ASSTRQGTYEQY

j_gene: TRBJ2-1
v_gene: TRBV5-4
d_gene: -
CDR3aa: ASSLGASILYNEQF

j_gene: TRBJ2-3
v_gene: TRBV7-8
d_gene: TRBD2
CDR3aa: ASSWGGEDTQY

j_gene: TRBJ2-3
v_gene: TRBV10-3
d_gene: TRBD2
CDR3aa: AISDQDWAGGNPDTQY

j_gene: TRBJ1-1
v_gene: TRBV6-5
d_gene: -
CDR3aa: ASSSRQRMNTEAF

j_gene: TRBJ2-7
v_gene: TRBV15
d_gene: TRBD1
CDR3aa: ATSRPQGPYEQY

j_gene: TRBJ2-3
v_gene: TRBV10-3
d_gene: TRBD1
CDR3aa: AISGTGVLDTQY

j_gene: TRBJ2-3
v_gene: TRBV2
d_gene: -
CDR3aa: ASRKGLQGFDTQY

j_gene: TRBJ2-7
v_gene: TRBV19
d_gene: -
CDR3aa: ASSRRRSYEQY

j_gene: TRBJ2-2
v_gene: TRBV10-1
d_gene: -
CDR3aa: ASGGGSGLNTGELF

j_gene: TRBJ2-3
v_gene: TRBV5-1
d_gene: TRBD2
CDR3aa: ASSSTGGSDTQY

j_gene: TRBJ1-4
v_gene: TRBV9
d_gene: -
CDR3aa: ASSVGRGSVEKLF

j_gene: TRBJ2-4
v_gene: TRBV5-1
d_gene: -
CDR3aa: ASRQQGLDMAKNIQY

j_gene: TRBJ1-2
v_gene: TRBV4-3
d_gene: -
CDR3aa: ASSLRNMQGRGGYT

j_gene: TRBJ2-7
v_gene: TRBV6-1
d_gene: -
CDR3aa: ASSDRYEQY

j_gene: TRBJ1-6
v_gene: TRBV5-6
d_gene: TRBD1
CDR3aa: ASSSLDRDNSPLH